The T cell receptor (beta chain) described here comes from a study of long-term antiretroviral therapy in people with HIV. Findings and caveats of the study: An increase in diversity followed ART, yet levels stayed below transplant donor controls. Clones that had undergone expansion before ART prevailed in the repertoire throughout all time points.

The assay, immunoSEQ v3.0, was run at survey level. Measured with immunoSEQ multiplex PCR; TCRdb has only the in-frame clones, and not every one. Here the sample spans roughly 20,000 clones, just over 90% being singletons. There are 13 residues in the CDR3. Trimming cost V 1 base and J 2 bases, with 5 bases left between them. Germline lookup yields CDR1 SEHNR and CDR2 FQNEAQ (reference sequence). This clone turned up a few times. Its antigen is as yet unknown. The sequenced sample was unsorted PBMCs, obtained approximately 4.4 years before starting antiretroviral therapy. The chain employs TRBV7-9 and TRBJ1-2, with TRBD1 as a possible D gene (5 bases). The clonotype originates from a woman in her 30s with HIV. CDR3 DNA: TGTGCCAGCAGCTTAGGACAGAACTATGGCTACACCTTC. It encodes CASSLGQNYGYTF.